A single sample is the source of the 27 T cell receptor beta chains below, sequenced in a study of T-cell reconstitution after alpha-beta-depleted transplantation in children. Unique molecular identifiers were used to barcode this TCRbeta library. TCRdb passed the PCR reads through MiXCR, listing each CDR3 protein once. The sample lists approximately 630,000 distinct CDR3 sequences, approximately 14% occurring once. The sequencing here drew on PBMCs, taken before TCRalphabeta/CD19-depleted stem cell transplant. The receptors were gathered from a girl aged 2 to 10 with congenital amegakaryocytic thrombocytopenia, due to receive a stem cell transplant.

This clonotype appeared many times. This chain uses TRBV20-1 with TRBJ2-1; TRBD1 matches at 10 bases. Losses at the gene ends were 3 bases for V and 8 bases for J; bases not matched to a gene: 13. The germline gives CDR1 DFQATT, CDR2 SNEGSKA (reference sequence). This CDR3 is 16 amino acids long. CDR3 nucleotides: TGCAGTGCTAGGTCCGTTTGGGACAGGGGAGGCGATGAGCAGTTCTTC. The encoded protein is CSARSVWDRGGDEQFF.

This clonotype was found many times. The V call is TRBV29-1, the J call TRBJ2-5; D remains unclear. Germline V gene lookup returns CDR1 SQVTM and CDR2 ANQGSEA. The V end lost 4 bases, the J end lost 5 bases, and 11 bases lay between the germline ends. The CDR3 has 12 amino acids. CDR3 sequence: CSVVGFQETQYF. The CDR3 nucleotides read TGCAGCGTTGTGGGATTTCAGGAGACCCAGTACTTC.

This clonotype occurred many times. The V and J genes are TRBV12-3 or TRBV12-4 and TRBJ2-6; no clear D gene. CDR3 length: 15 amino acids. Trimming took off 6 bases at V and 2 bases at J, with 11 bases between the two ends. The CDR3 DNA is TGTGCCAGCAGGCCTTCAGGCACTGGGGCCAACGTCCTGACTTTC. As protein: CASRPSGTGANVLTF.

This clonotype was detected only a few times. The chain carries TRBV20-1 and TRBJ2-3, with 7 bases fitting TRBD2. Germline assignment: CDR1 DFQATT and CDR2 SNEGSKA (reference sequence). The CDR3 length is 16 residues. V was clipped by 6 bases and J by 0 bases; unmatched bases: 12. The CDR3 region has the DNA TGCAGTGCGCCCCCCGGGGGGTCTCAGAGCACAGATACGCAGTATTTT. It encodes CSAPPGGSQSTDTQYF.

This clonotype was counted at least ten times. DNA for the CDR3: TGTGCCAGCAGCCCACGGGACCGCTCCTACAATGAGCAGTTCTTC. It is translated as CASSPRDRSYNEQFF. The V gene is TRBV3-1, the J gene TRBJ2-1; D may correspond to TRBD1 or TRBD2 (5 bases each). V gave up 4 bases and J gave up 0 bases, with 10 bases separating them. Looked up from germline, CDR1 is LGHDT and CDR2 is YNNKEL (reference sequence). The CDR3 has 15 amino acids.

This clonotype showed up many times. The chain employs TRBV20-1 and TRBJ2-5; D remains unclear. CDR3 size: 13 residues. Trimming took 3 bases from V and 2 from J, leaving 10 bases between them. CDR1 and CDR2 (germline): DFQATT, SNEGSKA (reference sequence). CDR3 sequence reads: CSASSGRQETQYF. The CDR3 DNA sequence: TGCAGTGCTAGTTCTGGCAGGCAAGAGACCCAGTACTTC.

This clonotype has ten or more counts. The CDR3 here is CSARGTSGRSYEQYF. The CDR3 DNA is TGCAGTGCTAGAGGGACTAGCGGGAGATCCTACGAGCAGTACTTC. The chain is built from TRBV20-1 and TRBJ2-7; 13 bases are a match to TRBD2. In germline, CDR1 is DFQATT, CDR2 SNEGSKA (reference sequence). The J segment lost 1 base and the V segment lost 1 base, leaving 1 base of the junction unmatched. The CDR3 is 15 amino acids.

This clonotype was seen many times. In DNA form, the CDR3 reads TGTGCCAGCAGTCCCGGGACTTCCGAGCAGTACTTC. Encoded protein: CASSPGTSEQYF. The chain has TRBV12-3 or TRBV12-4 and TRBJ2-7, with D maybe TRBD2 (6 bases). The CDR3 sequence is 12 residues long. Trimming removed 5 bases at V and 6 bases at J, with 11 bases between.

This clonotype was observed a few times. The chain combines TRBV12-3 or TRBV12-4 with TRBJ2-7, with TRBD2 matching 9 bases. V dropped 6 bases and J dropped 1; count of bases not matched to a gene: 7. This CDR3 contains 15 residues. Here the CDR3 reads CASRAGLASSYEQYF. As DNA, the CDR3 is TGTGCCAGCAGGGCGGGACTAGCCTCTTCCTACGAGCAGTACTTC.

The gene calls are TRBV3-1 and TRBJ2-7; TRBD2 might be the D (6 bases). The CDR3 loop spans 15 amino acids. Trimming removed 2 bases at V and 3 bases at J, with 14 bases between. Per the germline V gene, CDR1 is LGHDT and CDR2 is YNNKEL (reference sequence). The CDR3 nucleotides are TGTGCCAGCAGCCAAAGACTACAGGACTACTACGAGCAGTACTTC. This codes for CASSQRLQDYYEQYF.

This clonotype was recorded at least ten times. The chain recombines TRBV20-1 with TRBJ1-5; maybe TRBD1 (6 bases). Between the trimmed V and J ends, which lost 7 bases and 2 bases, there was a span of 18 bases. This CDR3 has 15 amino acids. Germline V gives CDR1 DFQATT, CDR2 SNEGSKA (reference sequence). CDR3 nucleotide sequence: TGCAGTGGGTCCGGAGGGGGATGGGGCAATCAGCCCCAGCATTTT. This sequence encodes CSGSGGGWGNQPQHF.

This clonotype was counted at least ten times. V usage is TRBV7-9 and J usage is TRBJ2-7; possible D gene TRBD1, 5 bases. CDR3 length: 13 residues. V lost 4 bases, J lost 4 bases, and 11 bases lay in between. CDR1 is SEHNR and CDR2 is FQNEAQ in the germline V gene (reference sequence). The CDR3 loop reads CASSSPQGYEQYF. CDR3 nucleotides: TGTGCCAGCAGCTCACCTCAGGGTTACGAGCAGTACTTC.

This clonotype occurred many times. CDR3 residues: CSATRGGSTDTQYF. CDR3 coding DNA: TGCAGTGCGACGCGGGGGGGAAGCACAGATACGCAGTATTTT. The genes are TRBV20-1 and TRBJ2-3; 9 bases align to TRBD2. V trimming: 6 bases; J trimming: 0 bases; junction bases outside the gene matches: 4. Germline V lookup: CDR1 DFQATT, CDR2 SNEGSKA (reference sequence). The CDR3 is 14 amino acids.

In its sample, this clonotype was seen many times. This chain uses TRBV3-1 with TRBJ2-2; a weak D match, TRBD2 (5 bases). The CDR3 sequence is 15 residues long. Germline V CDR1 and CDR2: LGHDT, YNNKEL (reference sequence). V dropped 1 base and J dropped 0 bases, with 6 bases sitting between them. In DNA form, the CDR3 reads TGTGCCAGCAGCCAAGGGACTGCGAACACCGGGGAGCTGTTTTTT. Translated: CASSQGTANTGELFF.

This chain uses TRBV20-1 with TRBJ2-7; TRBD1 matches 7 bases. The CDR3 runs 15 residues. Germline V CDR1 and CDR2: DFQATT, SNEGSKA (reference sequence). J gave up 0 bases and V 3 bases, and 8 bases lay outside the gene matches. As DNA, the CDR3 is TGCAGTGCTAGTGGTCCGGGACAGAGCTCCTACGAGCAGTACTTC. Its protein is CSASGPGQSSYEQYF.

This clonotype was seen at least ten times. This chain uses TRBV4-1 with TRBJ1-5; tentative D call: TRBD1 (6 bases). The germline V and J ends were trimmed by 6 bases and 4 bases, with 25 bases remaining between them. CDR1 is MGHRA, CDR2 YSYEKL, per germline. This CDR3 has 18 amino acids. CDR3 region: CASRSDHNRDAANQPQHF. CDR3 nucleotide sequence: TGCGCCAGCAGGTCGGACCACAACAGGGATGCGGCAAATCAGCCCCAGCATTTT.

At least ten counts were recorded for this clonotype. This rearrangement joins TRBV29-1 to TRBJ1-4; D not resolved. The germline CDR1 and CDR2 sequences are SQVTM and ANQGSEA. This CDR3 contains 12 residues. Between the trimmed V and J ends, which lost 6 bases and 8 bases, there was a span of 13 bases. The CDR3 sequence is CSVTSDLEKLFF. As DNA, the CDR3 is TGCAGCGTCACTTCGGACCTGGAAAAACTGTTTTTT.

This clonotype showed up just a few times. CDR3 in DNA: TGCAGTGCTAGATCCCTAAAGTCCGCGTCAGATACGCAGTATTTT. Its protein product is CSARSLKSASDTQYF. The V call is TRBV20-1, the J call TRBJ2-3, with unresolved D. CDR1 DFQATT and CDR2 SNEGSKA come from the germline V gene (reference sequence). The CDR3 is made up of 15 amino acids. Trimming took 2 bases from V and 4 from J, leaving 16 bases between them.

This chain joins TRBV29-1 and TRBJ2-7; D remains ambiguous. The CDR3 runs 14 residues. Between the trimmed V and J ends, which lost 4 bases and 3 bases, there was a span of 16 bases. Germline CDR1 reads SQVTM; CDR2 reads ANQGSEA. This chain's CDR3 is CSVVAWTEDYEQYF. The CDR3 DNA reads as TGCAGCGTTGTAGCTTGGACCGAGGACTACGAGCAGTACTTC.

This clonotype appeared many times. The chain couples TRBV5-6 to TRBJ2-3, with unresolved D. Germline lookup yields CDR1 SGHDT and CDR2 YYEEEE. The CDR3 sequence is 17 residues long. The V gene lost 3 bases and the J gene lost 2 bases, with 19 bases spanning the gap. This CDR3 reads CASSSDWAYGNTDTQYF. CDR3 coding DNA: TGTGCCAGCAGCTCTGACTGGGCGTACGGTAACACAGATACGCAGTATTTT. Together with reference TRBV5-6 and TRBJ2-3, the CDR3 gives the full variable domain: DAGVTQSPTHLIKTRGQQVTLRCSPKSGHDTVSWYQQALGQGPQFIFQYYEEEERQRGNFPDRFSGHQFPNYSSELNVNALLLGDSALYLCASSSDWAYGNTDTQYFGPGTRLTVL.

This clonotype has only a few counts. CDR3 DNA: TGCGCCAGCAGCTTGGGCGCGGGGAGGACTGAAGCTTTCTTT. Translation: CASSLGAGRTEAFF. The rearrangement links TRBV5-1 to TRBJ1-1, with D unresolved. The germline V gene has CDR1 SGHRS and CDR2 YFSETQ. Trimming shortened V by 0 bases and J by 5 bases, and 11 bases separated the two germline ends. This CDR3 has 14 amino acids.

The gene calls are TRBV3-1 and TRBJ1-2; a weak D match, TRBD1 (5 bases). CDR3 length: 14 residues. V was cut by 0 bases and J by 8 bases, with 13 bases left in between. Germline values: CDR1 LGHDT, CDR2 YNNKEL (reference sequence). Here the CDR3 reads CASSQDYGGRGYTF. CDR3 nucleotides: TGTGCCAGCAGCCAAGATTACGGGGGACGAGGCTACACCTTC.

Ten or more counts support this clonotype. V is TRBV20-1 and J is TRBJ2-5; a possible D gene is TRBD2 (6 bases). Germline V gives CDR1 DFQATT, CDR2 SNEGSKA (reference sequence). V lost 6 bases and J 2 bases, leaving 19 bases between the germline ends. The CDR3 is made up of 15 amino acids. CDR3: CSAVISGGRQETQYF. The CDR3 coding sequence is TGCAGTGCAGTCATTTCCGGAGGGAGGCAAGAGACCCAGTACTTC.

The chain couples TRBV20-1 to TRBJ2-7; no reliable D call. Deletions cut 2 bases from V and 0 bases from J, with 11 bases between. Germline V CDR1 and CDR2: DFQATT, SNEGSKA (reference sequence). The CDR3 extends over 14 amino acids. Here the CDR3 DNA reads TGCAGTGCTAGATCCAGCCTCCGCTCCTACGAGCAGTACTTC. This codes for CSARSSLRSYEQYF.

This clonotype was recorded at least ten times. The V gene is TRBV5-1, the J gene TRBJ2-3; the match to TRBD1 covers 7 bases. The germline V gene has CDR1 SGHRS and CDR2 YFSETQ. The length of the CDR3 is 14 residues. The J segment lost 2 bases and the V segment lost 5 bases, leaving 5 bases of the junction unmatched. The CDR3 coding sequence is TGCGCCAGCAGACTGACAGGGAACACAGATACGCAGTATTTT. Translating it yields CASRLTGNTDTQYF. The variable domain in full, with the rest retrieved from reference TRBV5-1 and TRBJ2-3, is KAGVTQTPRYLIKTRGQQVTLSCSPISGHRSVSWYQQTPGQGLQFLFEYFSETQRNKGNFPGRFSGRQFSNSRSEMNVSTLELGDSALYLCASRLTGNTDTQYFGPGTRLTVL.

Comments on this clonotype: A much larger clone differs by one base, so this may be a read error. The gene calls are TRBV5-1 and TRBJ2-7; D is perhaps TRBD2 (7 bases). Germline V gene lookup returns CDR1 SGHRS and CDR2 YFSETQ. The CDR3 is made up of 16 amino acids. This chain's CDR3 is CVSSLSPGGVIVEQYF. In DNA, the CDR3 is TGCGTCAGCAGCCTATCCCCGGGGGGCGTTATAGTCGAGCAGTACTTC.

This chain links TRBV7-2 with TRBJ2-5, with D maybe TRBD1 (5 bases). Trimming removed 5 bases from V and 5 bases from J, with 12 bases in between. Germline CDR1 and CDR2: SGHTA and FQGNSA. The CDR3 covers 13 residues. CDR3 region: CASSPSRGETQYF. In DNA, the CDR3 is TGTGCCAGCAGCCCATCTAGGGGCGAGACCCAGTACTTC.